A single sample is the source of the 30 T cell receptor beta chains below, sequenced in a study of vaccination and CD4 T cells after COVID-19. The antigens these receptors bind are not known. Regarding treatment: approximately 9-day PBMC culture with coronavirus spike peptide pools or control peptides (ViraFEST assay). Researchers used the Oncomine TCR Beta short-read assay to sequence DNA from cultured CD4+ T cells. From the PCR reads, TCRdb called clonotypes with MiXCR, one entry per CDR3 protein. The sample lists about 3,400 distinct CDR3 sequences, around 32% occurring once. The specimen sequenced was CD4+ T cells from blood, cultured in vitro. Source of these receptors: a human donor who had recovered from COVID-19.

This chain joins TRBV12-3 or TRBV12-4 and TRBJ1-5, with 8 bases aligning to TRBD1. J gave up 6 bases and V 6 bases, and 10 bases lay outside the gene matches. The CDR3 is 15 residues long. The CDR3 coding sequence is TGTGCCAGCAGGGGGGCAGGGGGCATGGGTCAGCCCCAGCATTTT. Protein product: CASRGAGGMGQPQHF.

This clonotype was recorded a few times. The chain uses TRBV10-3 and TRBJ2-2; no reliable D call. Germline V CDR1 and CDR2: ENHRY, SYGVKD. CDR3 length equals 16 residues. The V gene lost 5 bases and the J gene lost 0 bases, with 13 bases spanning the gap. CDR3 region: CAISSNLGANTGELFF. CDR3 coding DNA: TGTGCCATCAGTTCTAACTTGGGCGCGAACACCGGGGAGCTGTTTTTT.

The rearrangement uses TRBV12-3 or TRBV12-4 and TRBJ1-5, with TRBD1 as a possible D gene (6 bases). V dropped 2 bases and J dropped 9 bases, with 11 bases sitting between them. The CDR3 runs 13 residues. CDR3 nucleotides: TGTGCCAGCAGTTTAAAGGGGGAGAGGCCCCAGCATTTT. Translation gives CASSLKGERPQHF.

The genes are TRBV30 and TRBJ1-3, with D maybe TRBD1 (6 bases). The CDR3 is 16 residues long. Trimming removed 5 bases from V and 4 bases from J, with 21 bases in between. Germline loops: CDR1 GTSNPN, CDR2 SVGIG (reference sequence). For the CDR3, the DNA is TGTGCCTGGGGGCCCGGGACGGGGGGCTCCGGAAACACCATATATTTT. It encodes CAWGPGTGGSGNTIYF.

The rearrangement links TRBV7-6 to TRBJ2-3, with D maybe TRBD2 (7 bases). The CDR3 runs to 17 residues. Germline CDR1 SGHVS, CDR2 FNYEAQ. Trimming cost V 1 base and J 4 bases, with 18 bases left between them. The CDR3 spells CASSLGLGGGGPDTQYF. The CDR3 DNA is TGTGCCAGCAGCTTAGGACTGGGGGGCGGGGGCCCAGATACGCAGTATTTT.

This clonotype was seen a handful of times. The CDR3 bases are TGTGCCACCAGCAGAGAGCGGGGACTCGCCGCCGGGGAGCTGTTTTTT. Protein: CATSRERGLAAGELFF. V is TRBV15 and J is TRBJ2-2; possibly TRBD2 for D (6 bases). CDR3 size: 16 residues. CDR1 LNHNV and CDR2 YYDKDF come from the germline V gene (reference sequence). V was trimmed by 0 bases and J by 6 bases, leaving 14 bases between them.

CDR3 residues: CASTPGLEETQYF. CDR3 in DNA: TGTGCCAGCACTCCGGGACTAGAAGAGACCCAGTACTTC. The V gene is TRBV12-3 or TRBV12-4, the J gene TRBJ2-5, with 8 bases that match TRBD2. The length of the CDR3 is 13 residues. The V gene end was trimmed by 7 bases and the J gene end by 3 bases; junction bases not matched to a gene: 4.

This clonotype has more than one count but fewer than ten. The V and J genes are TRBV2 and TRBJ1-5; tentative D call: TRBD1 (6 bases). With 6 bases removed from V and 1 base from J, the gap between germline ends came to 13 bases. Per germline, CDR1 SNHLY and CDR2 FYNNEI. The CDR3 spans 15 residues. The CDR3 spells CASRAGTLSNQPQHF. The CDR3 bases are TGTGCCAGCAGAGCCGGGACACTAAGCAATCAGCCCCAGCATTTT.

In its sample, this clonotype was seen a few times. The V gene is TRBV7-2, the J gene TRBJ2-5, with 7 bases aligning to TRBD2. The length of the CDR3 is 19 residues. CDR1 is SGHTA, CDR2 FQGNSA, per germline. The V segment lost 2 bases and the J segment 1 base; nucleotides outside the gene matches: 16. Here the CDR3 reads CASSLFVFSGRTSQETQYF. Here the CDR3 DNA reads TGTGCCAGCAGCTTATTCGTTTTCTCGGGTCGGACTAGCCAAGAGACCCAGTACTTC.

By frequency in the sample, this clonotype is medium-sized. The chain has TRBV6-1 and TRBJ2-7, with 8 bases identical to TRBD1. The CDR3 sequence is 12 residues long. Trimming removed 6 bases from V and 6 bases from J; junction bases left unmatched: 4. Looked up from germline, CDR1 is MNHNS and CDR2 is SASEGT. Here the CDR3 reads CASRSTGGEQYF. CDR3 nucleotide sequence: TGTGCCAGCAGATCCACAGGGGGCGAGCAGTACTTC.

The V and J genes are TRBV4-1 and TRBJ1-2; TRBD1 is a possible D gene (5 bases). The ends were cut back, 3 bases at V and 0 bases at J, with 14 bases in the middle. This CDR3 has 16 residues. Germline CDR1 reads MGHRA; CDR2 reads YSYEKL. CDR3 loop: CASSHPRDGANYGYTF. CDR3 bases: TGCGCCAGCAGCCATCCGCGGGACGGTGCTAACTATGGCTACACCTTC.

Judged by abundance, this clonotype is medium-sized. The chain uses TRBV30 and TRBJ1-2; D might be TRBD1 (6 bases). CDR1 is GTSNPN and CDR2 is SVGIG in the germline V gene (reference sequence). The CDR3 is 15 residues long. V shed 0 bases and J shed 7 bases, with 18 bases lying between them. The CDR3 protein is CAWSVPTGQGGGYTF. In DNA, the CDR3 is TGTGCCTGGAGTGTACCAACAGGGCAGGGCGGTGGCTACACCTTC. Using reference TRBV30 and TRBJ1-2 for the parts outside the CDR3, the full variable domain is SQTIHQWPATLVQPVGSPLSLECTVEGTSNPNLYWYRQAAGRGLQLLFYSVGIGQISSEVPQNLSASRPQDRQFILSSKKLLLSDSGFYLCAWSVPTGQGGGYTFGSGTRLTVV.

This clonotype is deemed medium-sized (0.01 to 0.1%). V usage is TRBV20-1 and J usage is TRBJ2-5, with 12 bases that match TRBD2. This CDR3 region has 15 residues. The germline V gene has CDR1 DFQATT and CDR2 SNEGSKA (reference sequence). V was pared by 1 base and J by 7 bases, with 7 bases of the junction left unmatched. The CDR3 loop is CSARGSSGGVRTQYF. CDR3 nucleotides: TGCAGTGCTAGAGGGTCTAGCGGGGGGGTGCGGACCCAGTACTTC.

The chain employs TRBV6-5 and TRBJ2-5; D gene unclear. CDR3 length: 14 residues. Germline V lookup: CDR1 MNHEY, CDR2 SVGAGI. V lost 2 bases to trimming and J lost 5 bases, with 12 bases between them. For the CDR3, the DNA is TGTGCCAGCAGTTACAACCCAATGGAGGAGACCCAGTACTTC. Protein: CASSYNPMEETQYF.

In its sample, this clonotype was seen once. This may come from a read error, since a much larger clone is one base off. The gene calls are TRBV20-1 and TRBJ2-5, with D perhaps TRBD1 (6 bases). The CDR3 spans 14 residues. V gave up 6 bases and J gave up 1 base, with 15 bases separating them. Germline V CDR1 and CDR2: DFQATT, SNEGSKA (reference sequence). CDR3 amino acids: CSATGQGFQETQYF. As DNA, the CDR3 is TGCAGTGCCACCGGGCAGGGGTTCCAAGAGACCCAGTACTTC.

This clonotype has only a few counts. This chain connects TRBV27 to TRBJ2-7; possible D gene TRBD1, 5 bases. There are 15 residues in the CDR3. V lost 5 bases and J lost 0, with 14 bases in between. Germline-derived CDR1 and CDR2 are MNHEY and SMNVEV (reference sequence). CDR3 amino acids: CASSPAGAPSYEQYF. For the CDR3, the DNA is TGTGCCAGCAGTCCGGCTGGGGCCCCCTCCTACGAGCAGTACTTC.

This clonotype is medium-sized (0.01 to 0.1%) within its sample. The chain employs TRBV2 and TRBJ2-7; D not certain. CDR1 and CDR2 (germline): SNHLY, FYNNEI. The CDR3 length is 14 residues. V was clipped by 3 bases and J by 9 bases, with 18 bases between them. The CDR3 DNA is TGTGCCAGCAGTGATTCTTTGGGCACTCACGGGCAGTACTTC. It specifies CASSDSLGTHGQYF.

In this sample, this clonotype turned up a few times. The rearrangement joins TRBV6-5 to TRBJ1-3, with D hard to call. Trimming shortened V by 4 bases and J by 2 bases, and 12 bases separated the two germline ends. The CDR3 length is 15 residues. CDR1 and CDR2 from the germline V gene are MNHEY and SVGAGI. The CDR3 protein is CASSSPGGPGNTIYF. CDR3 DNA: TGTGCCAGCAGTTCTCCGGGAGGACCTGGAAACACCATATATTTT.

The chain is built from TRBV7-2 and TRBJ2-4; D gene unclear. V lost 3 bases to trimming and J lost 7 bases, with 7 bases between them. The CDR3 sequence is 12 residues long. Germline assignment: CDR1 SGHTA and CDR2 FQGNSA. The CDR3 here is CASSFASNIQYF. The CDR3 DNA is TGTGCCAGCAGCTTCGCGAGTAACATTCAGTACTTC.

The rearrangement joins TRBV30 to TRBJ2-1; TRBD2 agrees at 12 bases. After removal of 0 bases from V and 8 bases from J, the junction contained 5 bases not matched to a gene. This CDR3 has 15 amino acids. Looked up from germline, CDR1 is GTSNPN and CDR2 is SVGIG (reference sequence). This CDR3 reads CAWSVLAGGVDEQFF. In DNA form, the CDR3 reads TGTGCCTGGAGTGTACTAGCGGGGGGCGTCGATGAGCAGTTCTTC.

With respect to this clonotype: The junction departs from germline at one end; a sequencing error may be responsible. The rearrangement links TRBV19 to TRBJ1-5, with D possibly being TRBD1 (6 bases). CDR1 is LNHDA and CDR2 is SQIVND in the germline V gene (reference sequence). CDR3 length equals 15 residues. The CDR3 DNA reads TGTGCCTGTAGTTTGGGGGCGGGCAGGGAGCAGCCCCAGCATTTT. Its protein is CACSLGAGREQPQHF.

The sample holds a few counts of this clonotype. J is TRBJ1-2 and V is TRBV21-1. TRBV21-1 is a recognized pseudogene. This CDR3 is 14 amino acids long. The CDR3 nucleotides are TGTGCCAGCAGCAAAGATCAAGGCCTTTATGGCTACACCTTC. Translated, it gives CASSKDQGLYGYTF.

This clonotype is medium-sized within its sample. The rearrangement uses TRBV15 and TRBJ2-3; D may match TRBD1 or TRBD2 (7 bases each). Germline values: CDR1 LNHNV, CDR2 YYDKDF (reference sequence). The CDR3 spans 15 residues. Trimming left V 5 bases short and J 11 bases short, with 23 bases between. DNA of the CDR3: TGTGCCACCAGCCCAGGGGAGGGGGCATGGAATGTGCAGTATTTT. This sequence encodes CATSPGEGAWNVQYF. Complete variable domain (other parts from reference TRBV15 and TRBJ2-3): DAMVIQNPRYQVTQFGKPVTLSCSQTLNHNVMYWYQQKSSQAPKLLFHYYDKDFNNEADTPDNFQSRRPNTSFCFLDIRSPGLGDTAMYLCATSPGEGAWNVQYFGPGTRLTVL.

This chain uses TRBV4-2 with TRBJ2-3, with TRBD2 matching 16 bases. Germline trimming cut 4 bases from V and 7 bases from J; bases unmatched to any gene: 8. CDR1 is LGHNA and CDR2 is YNFKEQ in the germline V gene. CDR3 size: 17 residues. The CDR3 region is CASSPGTSGGAANTQYF. CDR3 bases: TGTGCCAGCAGCCCCGGGACTAGCGGGGGGGCCGCGAATACGCAGTATTTT.

In this sample, this clonotype turned up a few times. The chain combines TRBV20-1 with TRBJ1-2; 7 bases line up with TRBD1. Germline V gene data show CDR1 as DFQATT and CDR2 as SNEGSKA (reference sequence). The CDR3 covers 15 residues. Losses at the gene ends were 0 bases for V and 1 base for J; bases not matched to a gene: 5. The CDR3 is CSARDYGQDNYGYTF. In DNA, the CDR3 is TGCAGTGCTAGAGATTACGGACAGGATAACTATGGCTACACCTTC.

Judged by abundance, this clonotype is medium-sized. The CDR3 DNA sequence: TGTGCCAGCGGGGTCCCCGGCCTCCGGGGCGGGGAGCTGTTTTTT. Translating it yields CASGVPGLRGGELFF. The chain links TRBV25-1 to TRBJ2-2; a possible D gene is TRBD2 (5 bases). The CDR3 runs 15 residues. CDR1 is MGHDK and CDR2 is SYGVNS in the germline V gene. V was clipped by 8 bases and J by 7 bases, with 20 bases between them.

Only a few counts were recorded for this clonotype. The J gene is TRBJ1-1, the V gene TRBV21-1; the table's D call, TRBD1, was not checked against the DNA. TRBV21-1 is a pseudogene locus. CDR3 length: 16 residues. The CDR3 sequence is CAPTRGGQGGSLGAFF. The CDR3 region has the DNA TGTGCCCCGACCAGAGGTGGACAGGGGGGATCGTTAGGGGCTTTCTTT.

The rearrangement links TRBV7-9 to TRBJ2-7; TRBD2 matches at 10 bases. V lost 3 bases and J lost 6; bases outside the gene matches: 11. The CDR3 consists of 16 residues. CDR1 SEHNR and CDR2 FQNEAQ come from the germline V gene (reference sequence). The chain's CDR3 is CASSLESGGADSEQYF. CDR3 in DNA: TGTGCCAGCAGCTTGGAGAGCGGGGGGGCCGATAGCGAGCAGTACTTC.

About this clonotype: The conserved closing phenylalanine or tryptophan is absent in this CDR3, likely reflecting a read error. The gene calls are TRBV3-1 and TRBJ2-5; tentative D call: TRBD2 (5 bases). V was pared by 7 bases and J by 4 bases, with 28 bases between. This CDR3 spans 18 amino acids. Germline CDR1 is LGHDT and CDR2 is YNNKEL (reference sequence). CDR3 DNA: TGTGCCAGCACCTTTGGGAGCCCCTACGTGGGGTCTCGAGAGACCCAGTACCTC. Translation: CASTFGSPYVGSRETQYL.

The rearrangement links TRBV11-3 to TRBJ2-3; D unresolved. V was pared by 0 bases and J by 2 bases, with 0 bases between. The CDR3 contains 12 residues. The germline gives CDR1 SGHNT, CDR2 YENEEA. This CDR3 is CASSLDTDTQYF. As DNA, the CDR3 is TGTGCCAGCAGCTTAGACACAGATACGCAGTATTTT.